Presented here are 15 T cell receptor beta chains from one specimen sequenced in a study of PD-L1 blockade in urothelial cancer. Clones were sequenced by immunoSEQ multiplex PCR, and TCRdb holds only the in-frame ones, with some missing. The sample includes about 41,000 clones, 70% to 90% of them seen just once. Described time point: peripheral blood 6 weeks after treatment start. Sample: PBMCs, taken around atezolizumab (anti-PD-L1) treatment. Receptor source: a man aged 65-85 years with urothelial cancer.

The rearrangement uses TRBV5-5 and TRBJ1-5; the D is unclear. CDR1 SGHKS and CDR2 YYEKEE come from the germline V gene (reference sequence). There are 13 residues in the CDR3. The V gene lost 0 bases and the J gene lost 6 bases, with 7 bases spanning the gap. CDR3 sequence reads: CASSLEVAQPQHF. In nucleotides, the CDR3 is TGTGCCAGCAGCTTGGAAGTGGCTCAGCCCCAGCATTTT.

As DNA, the CDR3 is TGTGCCATCACCGAAAGAGCGGGAGTCGACGAGCAGTACTTC. As protein: CAITERAGVDEQYF. This chain links TRBV10-3 with TRBJ2-7, with 8 bases fitting TRBD2. The CDR3 runs to 14 residues. Germline-derived CDR1 and CDR2 are ENHRY and SYGVKD. V shed 7 bases, J shed 5 bases, and the junction held 10 bases outside the gene matches.

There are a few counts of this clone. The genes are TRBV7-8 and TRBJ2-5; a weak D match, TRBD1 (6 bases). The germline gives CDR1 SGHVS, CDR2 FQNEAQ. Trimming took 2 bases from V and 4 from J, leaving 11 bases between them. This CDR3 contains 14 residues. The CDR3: CASSLKRTAETQYF. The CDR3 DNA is TGTGCCAGCAGCTTAAAACGGACAGCAGAGACCCAGTACTTC.

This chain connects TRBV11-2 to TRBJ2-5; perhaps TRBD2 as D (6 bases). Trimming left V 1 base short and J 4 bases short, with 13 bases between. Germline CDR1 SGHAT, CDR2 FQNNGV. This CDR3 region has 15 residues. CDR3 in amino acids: CASSLVFGTAETQYF. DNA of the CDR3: TGTGCCAGCAGCTTAGTTTTCGGGACTGCAGAGACCCAGTACTTC.

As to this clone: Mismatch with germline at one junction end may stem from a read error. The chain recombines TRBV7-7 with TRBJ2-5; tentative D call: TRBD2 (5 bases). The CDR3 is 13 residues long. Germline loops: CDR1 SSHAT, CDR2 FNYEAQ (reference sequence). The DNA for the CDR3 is TGTGCTAGCAGCTTGAGGGCCCAAGAGACCCAGTACTTC. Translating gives CASSLRAQETQYF.

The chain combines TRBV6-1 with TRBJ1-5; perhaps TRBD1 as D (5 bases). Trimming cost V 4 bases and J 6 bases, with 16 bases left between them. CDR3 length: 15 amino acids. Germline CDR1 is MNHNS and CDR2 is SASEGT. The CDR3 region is CASSGLLGRGQPQHF. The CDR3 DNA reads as TGTGCCAGCAGTGGGTTATTGGGGCGAGGTCAGCCCCAGCATTTT.

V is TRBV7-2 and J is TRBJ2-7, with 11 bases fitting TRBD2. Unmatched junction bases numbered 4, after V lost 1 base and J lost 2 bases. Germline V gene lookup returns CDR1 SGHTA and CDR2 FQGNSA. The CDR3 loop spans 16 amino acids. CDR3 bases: TGTGCCAGCAGCTTAGTTGCGACTAGCGGGACCTACGAGCAGTACTTC. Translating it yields CASSLVATSGTYEQYF.

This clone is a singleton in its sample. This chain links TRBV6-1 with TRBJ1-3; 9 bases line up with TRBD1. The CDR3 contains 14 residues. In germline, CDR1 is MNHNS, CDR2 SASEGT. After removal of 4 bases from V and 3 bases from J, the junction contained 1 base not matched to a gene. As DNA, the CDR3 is TGTGCCAGCAGTGTGGACAGGGGTGGAAACACCATATATTTT. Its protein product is CASSVDRGGNTIYF.

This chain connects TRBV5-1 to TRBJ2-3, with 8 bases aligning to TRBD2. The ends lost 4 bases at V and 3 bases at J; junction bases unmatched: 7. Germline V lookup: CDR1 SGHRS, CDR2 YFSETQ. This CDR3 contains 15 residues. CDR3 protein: CASSRTAGETDTQYF. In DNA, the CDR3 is TGCGCCAGCAGCCGGACAGCGGGAGAAACAGATACGCAGTATTTT.

CDR3 nucleotides: TGTGCCAGCAGTGAAAGGCCCCCGGTGACAGGCACAGATACGCAGTATTTT. Protein sequence: CASSERPPVTGTDTQYF. The J gene is TRBJ2-3, the V gene TRBV6-1; a possible D gene is TRBD1 (5 bases). Germline V gives CDR1 MNHNS, CDR2 SASEGT. Trimming cost V 2 bases and J 1 base, with 16 bases left between them. The CDR3 consists of 17 residues.

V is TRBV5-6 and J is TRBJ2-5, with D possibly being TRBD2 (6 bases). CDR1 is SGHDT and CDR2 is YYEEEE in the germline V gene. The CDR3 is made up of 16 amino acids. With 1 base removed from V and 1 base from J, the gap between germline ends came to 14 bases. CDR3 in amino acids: CASSLRPGSSQETQYF. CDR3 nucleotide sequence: TGTGCCAGCAGCTTGCGTCCCGGGAGTTCCCAAGAGACCCAGTACTTC.

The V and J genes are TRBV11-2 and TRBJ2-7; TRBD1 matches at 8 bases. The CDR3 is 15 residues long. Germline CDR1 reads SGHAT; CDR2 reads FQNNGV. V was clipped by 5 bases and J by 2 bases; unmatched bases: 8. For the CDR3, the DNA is TGTGCCAGCAGCCGAGACGTGGGACAGGCCTACGAGCAGTACTTC. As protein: CASSRDVGQAYEQYF.

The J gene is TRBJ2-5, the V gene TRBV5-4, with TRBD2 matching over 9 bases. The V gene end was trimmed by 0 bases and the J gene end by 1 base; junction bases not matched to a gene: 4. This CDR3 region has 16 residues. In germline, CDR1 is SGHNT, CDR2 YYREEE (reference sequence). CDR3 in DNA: TGTGCCAGCAGCTTGGGGGGACTAGCTCGCCAAGAGACCCAGTACTTC. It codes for CASSLGGLARQETQYF.

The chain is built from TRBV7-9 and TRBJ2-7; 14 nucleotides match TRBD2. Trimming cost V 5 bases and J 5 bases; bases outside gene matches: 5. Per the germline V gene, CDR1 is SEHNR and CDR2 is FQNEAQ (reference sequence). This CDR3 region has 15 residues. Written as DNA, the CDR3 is TGTGCCAGCAGCCCGGGACTAGCGGGAGTAGACGAGCAGTACTTC. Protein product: CASSPGLAGVDEQYF.

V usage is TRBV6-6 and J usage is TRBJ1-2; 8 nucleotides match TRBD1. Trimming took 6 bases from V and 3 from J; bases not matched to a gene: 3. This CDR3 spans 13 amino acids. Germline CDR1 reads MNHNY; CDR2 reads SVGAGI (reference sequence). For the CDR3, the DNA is TGTGCCAGCAGACTGACAGGGGACTATGGCTACACCTTC. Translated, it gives CASRLTGDYGYTF.